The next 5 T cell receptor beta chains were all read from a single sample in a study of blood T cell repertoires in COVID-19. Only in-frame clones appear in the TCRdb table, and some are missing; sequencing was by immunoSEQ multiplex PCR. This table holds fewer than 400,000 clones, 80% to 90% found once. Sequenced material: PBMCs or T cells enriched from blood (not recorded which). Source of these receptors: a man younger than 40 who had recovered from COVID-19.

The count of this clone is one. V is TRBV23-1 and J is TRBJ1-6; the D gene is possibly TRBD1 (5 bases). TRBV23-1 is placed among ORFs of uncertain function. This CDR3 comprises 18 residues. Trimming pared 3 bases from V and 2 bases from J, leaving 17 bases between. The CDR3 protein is CASSHPGVGGTYNSPLHF. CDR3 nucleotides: TGCGCCAGCAGTCACCCGGGGGTCGGAGGTACCTATAATTCACCCCTCCACTTT.

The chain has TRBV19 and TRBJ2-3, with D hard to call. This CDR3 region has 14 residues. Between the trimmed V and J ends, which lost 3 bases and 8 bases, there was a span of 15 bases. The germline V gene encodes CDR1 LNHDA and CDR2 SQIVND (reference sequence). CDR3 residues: CASSMTPQSATQYF. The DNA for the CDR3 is TGTGCCAGTAGTATGACACCCCAATCGGCTACGCAGTATTTT. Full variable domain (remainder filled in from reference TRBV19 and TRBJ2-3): DGGITQSPKYLFRKEGQNVTLSCEQNLNHDAMYWYRQDPGQGLRLIYYSQIVNDFQKGDIAEGYSVSREKKESFPLTVTSAQKNPTAFYLCASSMTPQSATQYFGPGTRLTVL.

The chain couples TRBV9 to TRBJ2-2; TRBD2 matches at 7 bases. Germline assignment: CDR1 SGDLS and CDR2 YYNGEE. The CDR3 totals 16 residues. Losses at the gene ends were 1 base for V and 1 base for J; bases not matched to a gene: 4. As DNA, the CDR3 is TGTGCCAGCAGCGTATTAGCTAGCGGGAACACCGGGGAGCTGTTTTTT. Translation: CASSVLASGNTGELFF.

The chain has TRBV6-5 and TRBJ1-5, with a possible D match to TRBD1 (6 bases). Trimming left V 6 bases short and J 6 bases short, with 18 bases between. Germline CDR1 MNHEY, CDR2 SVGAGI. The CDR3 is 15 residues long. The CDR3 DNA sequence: TGTGCCAGCAGGAACGGGGGGCCTAGGGGTCAGCCCCAGCATTTT. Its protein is CASRNGGPRGQPQHF.

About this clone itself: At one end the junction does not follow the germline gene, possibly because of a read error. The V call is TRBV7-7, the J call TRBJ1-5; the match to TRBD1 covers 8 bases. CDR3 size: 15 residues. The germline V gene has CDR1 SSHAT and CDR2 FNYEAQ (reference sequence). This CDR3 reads CASSQETGEDQPQHF. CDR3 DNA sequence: TGTGCTAGCAGCCAAGAGACAGGGGAGGATCAGCCCCAGCATTTT.